This T cell receptor (beta chain) was recorded in a study of cytomegalovirus exposure and HLA in healthy donors (dated by TCRdb to about 2017). Regarding the research as a whole: In an earlier analysis of 587 of the donors, around 290 Gb of sequence data and 100 million or so unique TCR beta sequences from approximately 180 million T cells were reported. Besides the first cohort of roughly 700 subjects, a separate validation cohort made up of roughly 120 different subjects was used. Of the roughly 410 genotyped donors, roughly 76% were placed in the genetic ancestry cluster associated with self-reported Caucasian donors. Roughly 300 gigabases of sequencing data and around 85 million unique TCR sequences made up an early release that covered nearly 650 HLA-typed donors. Donor age, sex, ethnicity and CMV serostatus were compiled together with the repertoire data. Among around 400 genotyped donors of the cohort, an average of around 220,000 unique TCR beta nucleotide sequences was sequenced per donor, of which 15% to 20% were non-productive. The study profiled the T cell repertoires of 500 to 800 subjects by immunosequencing and related them to cytomegalovirus serostatus. An earlier analysis of 587 of the donors used high-throughput TCR beta sequencing to judge whether each TCR beta V gene segment behaved as functional or pseudogenic. Both class I and class II loci were covered by HLA typing, at four-digit resolution. A later genetic analysis used genome-wide SNP genotypes for 398 of the 666 donors, treating that subset as a discovery cohort. The aim of the study was to test whether cataloging public T cell receptors could identify signatures of past pathogen exposure. A later analysis re-analyzed previously published TCR beta repertoires from several hundred donors and added high-resolution HLA genotyping to study TCR occurrence patterns. In the later analysis, no new phenotypic data were used to find candidate immune exposures; instead, reliance was placed on TCR beta sequences and their occurrence across donors. To predict cytomegalovirus infection status, the study combined high-throughput TCR immunosequencing, statistical association of individual TCRs with disease status, and machine learning. Every discovery cohort repertoire had been produced on one sequencing platform. Typing coverage differed by locus: A, B, C, DRB1 and DQB1 were typed in about 620-640 donors, DQA1 in about 550, DPA1 in over 600, and DPB1 in roughly 450. A few DR-DQ haplotypes were handled as single units for association and clustering because linkage in the cohort was strong.

The cohort comprised fewer than 750 healthy bone marrow donors. At the time of sampling, every cohort member was nominally healthy, though immune exposures that went unrecorded were likely present. The donor was CMV seronegative and was included in the group of 352 seronegative cohort members. Each donor provided a peripheral blood sample, and peripheral blood mononuclear cells were used for TCR beta sequencing. Genomic DNA was extracted from the blood cell samples with the Qiagen DNeasy Blood Extraction Kit. A word on this clone: Its cognate antigen has yet to be identified. A read error may account for a junction end that differs from germline.

Taken from cysteine to phenylalanine, the CDR3 has 16 residues. Just the 48-base CDR3 DNA is kept, in frame starting at base 1. The germline V gene encodes CDR1 SEHNR and CDR2 FQNEAQ (reference sequence). What the study reported, not specific to this receptor: This cohort had only TCR beta chains sequenced, and the lack of alpha or paired-chain data limited which features could be detected. In vitro tests confirmed that three of the cytomegalovirus-associated TCR beta chains recognize cytomegalovirus antigens. A later analysis associated some 17,000 TCR beta sequences with specific HLA alleles at a false discovery rate of 0.05. Correlated functional status among segregating V segments might be attributable to linkage disequilibrium, but an unknown experimental factor could not be ruled out. In a later genetic analysis, a missense DCLRE1C variant was associated with V-gene and J-gene trimming of TCR beta chains, and the association was replicated in an independent cohort. A cluster of highly shared sequence variants was judged likely to be a technical artifact of the sequencing pipeline. A further reported finding was that TCR beta sequences accurately predicted the HLA-A and HLA-B alleles for most subjects in the first cohort. In a later analysis, TCR association rates were found to vary across HLA loci, with the most associated TCRs seen for DRB1 alleles and the fewest for HLA-C alleles. CMV serostatus was the only immune exposure information available for the cohort. In a later genetic analysis, fewer N-insertions in productive TCRs were reported among donors in an Asian-associated ancestry cluster than the roughly 700-donor mean. The classifier was reported to diagnose cytomegalovirus status with high specificity and sensitivity in both the original cohort and the validation cohort. Across donors, most TCR sequences were observed very rarely, whereas some public TCRs were present in many individuals. The 87-base-pair reads could not distinguish some IMGT-functional V segments, including TRBV6-2 and TRBV6-3, so those segments were excluded. Sequencing depth was assumed to be roughly uniform across donors in the presence/absence analyses, though that assumption may not hold. Over 15 rarely observed V segments, including chromosome 9 orphons, were excluded from the earlier analysis of a few hundred of the donors because counts were too low. In a later analysis, several top co-occurrence clusters were reported to appear linked to parvovirus B19, influenza, CMV and Epstein-Barr virus. According to the authors, the approach could potentially be generalized to other disease states and immunological phenotypes. In a later analysis, HLA-associated TCR beta chains showed more clonal expansion and lower generation probabilities than non-associated chains that were equally common. An earlier analysis of approximately 570 of the donors showed that most TCR beta V segments appeared in productive rearrangements either about 90% or about 30% of the time, which broadly matched IMGT annotations. The study listed 150 to 200 TCR beta chains as associated with cytomegalovirus. Because some donors lacked HLA typing at each locus, the association tests relied only on the typed subset. When HLA alleles, especially DR and DQ, strongly co-occurred, attributing TCR associations to individual alleles was difficult. According to a later analysis, most CMV-associated TCR beta chains appeared to be HLA-restricted, and the HLA associations seemed to be driven largely by CMV exposure.

Library construction relied on the immunoSEQ multiplex PCR assay. A mixture of 60 forward primers for TCR Vbeta segments and 13 reverse primers for TCR Jbeta segments was used in the multiplex PCR. The CDR3 region of rearranged TCR beta genes was amplified from genomic DNA by a multiplex PCR assay. The Illumina HiSeq System was used to sequence the amplified TCR beta libraries as 87-base-pair reads. In the paper's pipeline: Across the 500 to 850 repertoires, a later analysis counted 80 million or so unique TCR beta chains, around 10 million of which were shared by at least two donors. A nearest-neighbor algorithm error-corrected the raw reads and collapsed the reads into unique sequences, merging closely related sequences to remove PCR and sequencing errors. CDR3 sequences were aligned to IMGT reference sequences to assign V, D and J gene segments. For a sequence to be retained, at least a six-nucleotide match to both a V gene segment and a J gene segment was required. Rearrangements were classified as productive when the CDR3 lacked stop codons and remained in frame with V and J, and all other rearrangements were classified as non-productive. Following IMGT convention, CDR3 was defined as the stretch from the second conserved V-encoded cysteine up to the conserved J-encoded phenylalanine. The earlier analysis of more than 450 of the donors excluded sequences that lacked an unambiguous match to a single V gene segment. In an earlier analysis of approximately 500 of the donors, a V segment was called functional when productive rearrangements were above 56.7%, and segregating when the standard deviation between donors exceeded 5%. A statistical classification framework was developed to diagnose cytomegalovirus status using the catalog of TCR beta chain sequences. In a later analysis, V and J genes were assigned by comparing TCR nucleotide sequences against IMGT/GENE-DB human TR gene sequences. Using the TCRdist pipeline, a later analysis assigned CDR3 sequences along with most-parsimonious VDJ recombination scenarios. A later analysis defined each TCR beta chain by its CDR3 amino acid sequence plus V-gene family, and excluded reads lacking a unique V-gene family. In a later analysis, 450 to 600 highly shared, low-generation-probability nucleotide sequences were removed to address suspected cross-contamination and a sequencing artifact. In a later analysis, a clonal expansion index for each public chain was calculated from normalized within-repertoire ranks of inferred template counts. A later analysis computed generation probabilities with a VDJ recombination model fitted to out-of-frame rearrangements, and checked the results against IGoR. In a later analysis, TCR-TCR, TCR-HLA and TCR-CMV co-occurrence was scored with hypergeometric tests, and a repertoire-size bias correction was applied to TCR pairs. To estimate false discovery rates, a later analysis permuted the HLA or CMV assignments 20 times. In a later analysis, co-occurring TCRs were grouped using DBSCAN, with TCRdist sequence similarity added in when clustering inside HLA-allele-positive subsets. Repertoires with fewer than 30,000 or more than 120,000 public chains were left out of co-occurrence clustering, as were about 5 repertoires with anomalous nucleotide sharing. Drawn from immuneACCESS, this table holds only the in-frame rearrangements with V and J called that TCRdb kept. Clones are partly lost; checked studies trace under half to an unresolved V gene and leave the rest unexplained. V, J and clone size reflect that table, while D and trimming were determined from the DNA. The sample table holds about 190,000 clones, of which approximately 80% were seen once. Of the sample, approximately 1.8% is held by the ten largest clones.

The rearranged chain carries TRBV7-9 and TRBJ2-4, and TRBD1 may be the D gene, going by 6 matching bases. Sequencing used PBMCs. The TCR was taken from a woman aged 25 to 39 in good health and CMV-seronegative. The nucleotide sequence is given as TGTTCCAGCAGCCAAAACCGCCGGGACAACAAAAACATTCAGTACTTC. It encodes CSSSQNRRDNKNIQYF.